The entry below describes one T cell receptor beta chain. This sample is part of a study of control samples from healthy donors and cancer patients. Repertoires were generated with immunoSEQ multiplex PCR, while TCRdb's copy carries only in-frame clones and drops some. The table lists 70,000 or so clones, 84% of them singletons. V lost 2 bases and J lost 8, with 13 bases in between. The CDR3 consists of 14 residues. The germline gives CDR1 SGHTA, CDR2 FQGNSA. The TCR originated in a man between 45 and 60 years old in good health. The V call is TRBV7-2, the J call TRBJ1-5; D ambiguous. The sample was blood. The CDR3 DNA follows: TGTGCCAGCAGCTTAACCCCCGGGGATAAGCCCCAGCATTTT. It yields the protein CASSLTPGDKPQHF. The whole variable domain, remainder taken from reference TRBV7-2 and TRBJ1-5, is GAGVSQSPSNKVTEKGKDVELRCDPISGHTALYWYRQSLGQGLEFLIYFQGNSAPDKSGLPSDRFSAERTGGSVSTLTIQRTQQEDSAVYLCASSLTPGDKPQHFGDGTRLSIL.